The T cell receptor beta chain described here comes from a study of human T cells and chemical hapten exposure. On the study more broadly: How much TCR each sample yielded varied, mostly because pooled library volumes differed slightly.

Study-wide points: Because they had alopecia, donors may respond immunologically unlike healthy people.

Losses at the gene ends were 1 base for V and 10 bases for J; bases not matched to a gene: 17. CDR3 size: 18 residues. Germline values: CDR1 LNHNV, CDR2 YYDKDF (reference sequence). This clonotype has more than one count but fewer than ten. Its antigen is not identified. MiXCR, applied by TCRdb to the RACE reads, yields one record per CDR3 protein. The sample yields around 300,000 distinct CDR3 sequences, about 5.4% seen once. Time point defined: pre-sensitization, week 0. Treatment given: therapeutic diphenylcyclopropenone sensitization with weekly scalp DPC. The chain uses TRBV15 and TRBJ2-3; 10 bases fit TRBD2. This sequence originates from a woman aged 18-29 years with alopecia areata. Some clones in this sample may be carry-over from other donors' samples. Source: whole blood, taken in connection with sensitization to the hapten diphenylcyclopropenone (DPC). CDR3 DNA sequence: TGTGCCACCAGCAGAGCACCCCGAGGACTAGCGGTCGAGAGGGCGCAGTATTTT. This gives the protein CATSRAPRGLAVERAQYF.